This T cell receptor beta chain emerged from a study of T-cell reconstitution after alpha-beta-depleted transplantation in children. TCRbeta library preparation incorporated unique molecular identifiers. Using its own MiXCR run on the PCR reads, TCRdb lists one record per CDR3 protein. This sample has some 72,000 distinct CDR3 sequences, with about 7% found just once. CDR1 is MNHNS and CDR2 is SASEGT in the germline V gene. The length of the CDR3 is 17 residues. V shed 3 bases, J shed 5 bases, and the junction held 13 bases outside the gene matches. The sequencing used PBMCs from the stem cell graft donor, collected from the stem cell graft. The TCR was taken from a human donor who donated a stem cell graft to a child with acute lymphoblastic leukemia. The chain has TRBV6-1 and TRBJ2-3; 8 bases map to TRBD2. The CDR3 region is CASSDFAGGVGGDTQYF. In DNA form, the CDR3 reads TGTGCCAGCAGTGATTTCGCGGGGGGCGTTGGGGGAGATACGCAGTATTTT.